Presented here are 22 T cell receptor beta chains from one specimen sequenced in a study of CD8 T cells in Susac syndrome. After extraction with the RNeasy kit, roughly 0.45 to 1 ug of the RNA was reverse transcribed using random hexamers. Using its own MiXCR run on the immunoSEQ multiplex PCR reads, TCRdb lists one record per CDR3 protein. This sample yields approximately 150,000 distinct CDR3 sequences, of which about 90% are seen a single time; more than 0.07% belongs to the top ten. Material for sequencing was CD4+ T cells from PBMCs. The receptors stem from a human donor in good health.

The gene calls are TRBV12-5 and TRBJ2-3; D may correspond to TRBD1 or TRBD2 (6 bases each). Per germline, CDR1 LGHNT and CDR2 FRNRAP. The CDR3 has 16 residues. Between the trimmed V and J ends, which lost 4 bases and 4 bases, there was a span of 18 bases. The CDR3 reads CASGWTRGLGADTQYF. As DNA, the CDR3 is TGTGCTAGTGGTTGGACCCGGGGGCTCGGGGCAGATACGCAGTATTTT.

The rearrangement uses TRBV5-8 and TRBJ2-7; 7 bases are shared with TRBD2. Germline trimming cut 4 bases from V and 8 bases from J; bases unmatched to any gene: 3. Per the germline V gene, CDR1 is SGHTS and CDR2 is YDEGEE. This CDR3 is built from 11 residues. CDR3 in amino acids: CASSPGGKQYF. In DNA form, the CDR3 reads TGTGCCAGCAGCCCCGGGGGGAAGCAGTACTTC.

This chain links TRBV5-1 with TRBJ2-1; possible D gene TRBD2, 5 bases. Germline assignment: CDR1 SGHRS and CDR2 YFSETQ. The V and J ends lost 8 bases and 0 bases respectively, with 12 bases between them. The CDR3 length is 14 residues. DNA of the CDR3: TGCGCCAGTAGCGACATGGGCTCCTACAATGAGCAGTTCTTC. It yields the protein CASSDMGSYNEQFF. The whole variable domain, remainder taken from reference TRBV5-1 and TRBJ2-1, is KAGVTQTPRYLIKTRGQQVTLSCSPISGHRSVSWYQQTPGQGLQFLFEYFSETQRNKGNFPGRFSGRQFSNSRSEMNVSTLELGDSALYLCASSDMGSYNEQFFGPGTRLTVL.

This chain joins TRBV4-2 and TRBJ2-1; no clear D gene. The CDR3 spans 15 residues. The V end lost 0 bases, the J end lost 9 bases, and 15 bases lay between the germline ends. Germline CDR1 LGHNA, CDR2 YNFKEQ. CDR3 DNA sequence: TGTGCCAGCAGCCAAGACCGGGCGGACCGGAGTGAGCAGTTCTTC. This gives the protein CASSQDRADRSEQFF.

The chain recombines TRBV25-1 with TRBJ1-2; D unclear. Trimming removed 4 bases from V and 4 bases from J, with 13 bases in between. Germline assignment: CDR1 MGHDK and CDR2 SYGVNS. This CDR3 has 14 amino acids. The CDR3 loop reads CASSGNAALYGYTF. CDR3 coding DNA: TGTGCCAGCAGTGGGAACGCTGCCCTCTATGGCTACACCTTC.

This chain connects TRBV19 to TRBJ1-3, with D tentatively TRBD1 (5 bases). V gave up 6 bases and J gave up 0 bases, with 12 bases separating them. The CDR3 length is 15 residues. The germline CDR1 and CDR2 sequences are LNHDA and SQIVND (reference sequence). CDR3 amino acids: CASSWQGDSGNTIYF. CDR3 nucleotide sequence: TGTGCCAGTAGCTGGCAGGGCGACTCTGGAAACACCATATATTTT. Supplemented by reference TRBV19 and TRBJ1-3, the full variable domain reads DGGITQSPKYLFRKEGQNVTLSCEQNLNHDAMYWYRQDPGQGLRLIYYSQIVNDFQKGDIAEGYSVSREKKESFPLTVTSAQKNPTAFYLCASSWQGDSGNTIYFGEGSWLTVV.

The chain is built from TRBV5-1 and TRBJ2-3, with D maybe TRBD2 (6 bases). Germline V gene lookup returns CDR1 SGHRS and CDR2 YFSETQ. V was pared by 0 bases and J by 3 bases, with 8 bases between. The CDR3 extends over 14 amino acids. The CDR3: CASSLVLATDTQYF. CDR3 in DNA: TGCGCCAGCAGCTTGGTTCTAGCGACAGATACGCAGTATTTT.

The chain joins TRBV10-3 to TRBJ1-2, with TRBD1 matching 7 bases. In germline, CDR1 is ENHRY, CDR2 SYGVKD. This CDR3 contains 14 residues. V dropped 2 bases and J dropped 9; count of bases not matched to a gene: 9. The CDR3 loop reads CAISEGAGGDRYTF. The CDR3 coding sequence is TGTGCCATCAGTGAGGGGGCAGGGGGGGATCGCTACACCTTC.

The gene calls are TRBV28 and TRBJ1-2, with no clear D. CDR3 length: 16 amino acids. Trimming cost V 0 bases and J 0 bases, with 11 bases left between them. In germline, CDR1 is MDHEN, CDR2 SYDVKM. The CDR3 bases are TGTGCCAGCAGTTTATGGCGCTACCTATCTAACTATGGCTACACCTTC. Protein product: CASSLWRYLSNYGYTF.

The rearrangement links TRBV4-2 to TRBJ2-7; no clear D. V lost 0 bases and J 2 bases, leaving 11 bases between the germline ends. There are 15 residues in the CDR3. Germline V gives CDR1 LGHNA, CDR2 YNFKEQ. The CDR3 loop reads CASSQEADGPYEQYF. CDR3 bases: TGTGCCAGCAGCCAAGAGGCCGACGGCCCCTACGAGCAGTACTTC.

The chain carries TRBV12-3 or TRBV12-4 and TRBJ2-5; D might be TRBD1 (6 bases). V was trimmed by 5 bases and J by 4 bases, leaving 17 bases between them. The CDR3 length is 15 residues. The CDR3 loop reads CASSRLSARGETQYF. DNA for the CDR3: TGTGCCAGCAGTCGACTCTCGGCCAGGGGAGAGACCCAGTACTTC.

The chain employs TRBV7-3 and TRBJ1-5, with 7 bases aligning to TRBD1. The CDR3 consists of 16 residues. The V and J ends lost 5 bases and 3 bases, in that order; junction bases with no gene match: 10. Germline-derived CDR1 and CDR2 are SGHTA and FQGTGA. The CDR3 region is CASSPAQGVYNQPQHF. CDR3 bases: TGTGCCAGCAGCCCCGCCCAGGGGGTCTACAATCAGCCCCAGCATTTT.

This chain joins TRBV14 and TRBJ1-4; TRBD1 might be the D (6 bases). The CDR3 is 14 amino acids. The ends were cut back, 3 bases at V and 7 bases at J, with 12 bases in the middle. Per the germline V gene, CDR1 is SGHDN and CDR2 is FVKESK. CDR3 protein: CASSQGARSEKLFF. For the CDR3, the DNA is TGTGCCAGCAGCCAGGGGGCGAGGAGTGAAAAACTGTTTTTT.

CDR3 nucleotides: TGTGCCAGCCCAAACTCGGTGGGTGAGCAGTTCTTC. Its protein product is CASPNSVGEQFF. This chain uses TRBV28 with TRBJ2-1; D remains ambiguous. V lost 8 bases and J lost 9, with 14 bases in between. The CDR3 runs 12 residues. Germline V gives CDR1 MDHEN, CDR2 SYDVKM.

The V gene is TRBV12-3 or TRBV12-4, the J gene TRBJ2-1; 10 bases line up with TRBD2. With 6 bases clipped from V and 4 bases from J, the junction kept 6 bases outside the gene matches. The CDR3 spans 15 residues. The CDR3 DNA is TGTGCCAGCAGGCGGACTAGCGGACTGTACAATGAGCAGTTCTTC. Its protein is CASRRTSGLYNEQFF.

This clonotype has only one observation. In DNA, the CDR3 is TGCGCCAGCAGTGAGTCGTGGACAGCTAACTCCTACGAGCAGTACTTC. Protein sequence: CASSESWTANSYEQYF. The chain is built from TRBV10-1 and TRBJ2-7; a weak D match, TRBD1 (6 bases). From germline, CDR1 is WNHNN and CDR2 SYGVQD (reference sequence). Trimming took 0 bases from V and 0 from J, leaving 12 bases between them. The CDR3 contains 16 residues.

The CDR3 sequence: CASSPVTGTRRNEQYF. In nucleotides, the CDR3 is TGTGCCAGCAGCCCCGTGACAGGGACGAGGAGAAACGAGCAGTACTTC. This rearrangement joins TRBV7-2 to TRBJ2-7, with 7 nucleotides matching TRBD1. There are 16 residues in the CDR3. V trimming: 5 bases; J trimming: 5 bases; junction bases outside the gene matches: 15. The germline V gene has CDR1 SGHTA and CDR2 FQGNSA.

The J gene is TRBJ1-5, the V gene TRBV5-1; 7 positions match TRBD1. Germline V gene sequence: CDR1 SGHRS, CDR2 YFSETQ. This CDR3 is built from 14 residues. With V trimmed by 4 bases and J by 9 bases, 10 bases remained unmatched. The CDR3 DNA sequence: TGCGCCAGCAGCCCTGGACAGGCCGTTGGGCCCCAGCATTTT. Translation: CASSPGQAVGPQHF.

Only one count was recorded for this clonotype. The chain employs TRBV28 and TRBJ2-2, with D perhaps being TRBD1 or TRBD2 (5 bases each). Germline V lookup: CDR1 MDHEN, CDR2 SYDVKM. Trimming removed 7 bases at V and 0 bases at J, with 12 bases between. The CDR3 runs to 15 residues. The CDR3 bases are TGTGCCAGCACTAACTTGGGGGCGAACACCGGGGAGCTGTTTTTT. Its translation is CASTNLGANTGELFF.

V and J are TRBV28 and TRBJ2-3, with 9 bases matching TRBD2. CDR1 MDHEN and CDR2 SYDVKM come from the germline V gene. The V segment lost 2 bases and the J segment 4 bases; nucleotides outside the gene matches: 4. CDR3 length: 15 amino acids. The CDR3 nucleotides are TGTGCCAGCAGTTTAGGCGGGAGGGGCGCAGATACGCAGTATTTT. Residues: CASSLGGRGADTQYF.

The CDR3 loop reads CASSLNAGSNEQFF. The CDR3 DNA reads as TGTGCCAGCAGCTTAAATGCGGGAAGCAATGAGCAGTTCTTC. V and J are TRBV7-3 and TRBJ2-1, with D possibly being TRBD2 (6 bases). Per germline, CDR1 SGHTA and CDR2 FQGTGA. The CDR3 runs 14 residues. The ends were cut back, 1 base at V and 6 bases at J, with 10 bases in the middle.

This chain links TRBV5-1 with TRBJ1-2, with 8 bases aligning to TRBD1. The CDR3 contains 14 residues. Germline CDR1 and CDR2: SGHRS and YFSETQ. V shed 4 bases, J shed 5 bases, and the junction held 7 bases outside the gene matches. Here the CDR3 DNA reads TGCGCCAGCAGCGATTCCGGGACAGGTTATGGCTACACCTTC. As protein: CASSDSGTGYGYTF.